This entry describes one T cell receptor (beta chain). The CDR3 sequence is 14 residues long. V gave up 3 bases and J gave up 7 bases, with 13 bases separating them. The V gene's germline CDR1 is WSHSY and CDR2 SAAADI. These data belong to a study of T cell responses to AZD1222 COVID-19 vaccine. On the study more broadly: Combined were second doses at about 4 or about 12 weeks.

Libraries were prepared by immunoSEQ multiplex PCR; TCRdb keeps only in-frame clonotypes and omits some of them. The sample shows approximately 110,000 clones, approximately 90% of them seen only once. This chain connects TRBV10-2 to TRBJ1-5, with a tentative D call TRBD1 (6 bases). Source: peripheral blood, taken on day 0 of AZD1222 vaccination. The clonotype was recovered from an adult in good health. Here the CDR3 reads CASSESGDGQPQHF. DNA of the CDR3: TGCGCCAGCAGTGAATCAGGGGATGGGCAGCCCCAGCATTTT.